One T cell receptor beta chain is described in this entry. The CDR3 runs to 14 residues. Germline V gene data show CDR1 as GTSNPN and CDR2 as SVGIG (reference sequence). V gave up 1 base and J gave up 4 bases, with 14 bases separating them. Original handling: Nucleated cell counts were estimated from reference gene primer amplification. Assay: immunoSEQ multiplex PCR; the TCRdb copy retains only in-frame clones and omits some. Clone size and the V and J calls come from that table; the DNA yielded D and trimming. The table lists fewer than 45,000 clones, 70% to 85% of them singletons. This sample is part of a study of blood T cell repertoires in COVID-19. In the study overall: Researchers got acute and convalescent COVID-19 samples from the United States, Italy and Spain.

The receptor was derived from a woman of 80 years or more with acute or convalescent COVID-19. The chain couples TRBV30 to TRBJ2-7, with unresolved D. The material sequenced was peripheral blood. The CDR3 reads CAWSDGWAVYEQYF. For the CDR3, the DNA is TGTGCCTGGAGTGATGGGTGGGCCGTTTACGAGCAGTACTTC. The full variable domain, completed using reference TRBV30 and TRBJ2-7, is SQTIHQWPATLVQPVGSPLSLECTVEGTSNPNLYWYRQAAGRGLQLLFYSVGIGQISSEVPQNLSASRPQDRQFILSSKKLLLSDSGFYLCAWSDGWAVYEQYFGPGTRLTVT.